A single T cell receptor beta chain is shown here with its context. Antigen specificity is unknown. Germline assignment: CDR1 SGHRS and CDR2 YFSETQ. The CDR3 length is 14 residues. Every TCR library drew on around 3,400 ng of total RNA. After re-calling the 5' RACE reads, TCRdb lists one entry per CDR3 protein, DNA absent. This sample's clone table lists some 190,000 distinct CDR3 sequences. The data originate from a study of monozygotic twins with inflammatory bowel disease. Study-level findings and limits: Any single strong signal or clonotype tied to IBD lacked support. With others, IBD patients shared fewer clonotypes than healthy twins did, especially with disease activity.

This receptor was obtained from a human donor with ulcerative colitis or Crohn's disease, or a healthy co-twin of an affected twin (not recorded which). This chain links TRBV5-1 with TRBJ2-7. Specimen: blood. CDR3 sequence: CASSLGTEFYEQYF.